This TCR beta chain was recorded in a study of immune heterogeneity within non-small cell lung tumors. Bulk tumor genomic DNA constituted the template, at around 610 ng per sample. Biopsies that were spaced far apart were taken, several per primary tumor, during surgery. Untreated, newly diagnosed non-small cell lung cancer patients underwent curative surgery. This clonotype is labeled medium-sized. Its matching antigen is unknown. The authors amplified TCR beta CDR3 by multiplex PCR with 32 V and 13 J primers. TCRdb re-analysed the multiplex PCR reads in MiXCR, keeping a single row per CDR3 protein. The table records some 11,000 distinct CDR3 sequences, roughly 29% of them present only once. Study-wide points: Within each patient, tumor sites shared identical dominant CDR3 beta clonotypes and also held site-unique high-frequency clones.

V dropped 5 bases and J dropped 7; count of bases not matched to a gene: 7. This CDR3 has 14 amino acids. The germline V gene encodes CDR1 LNHDA and CDR2 SQIVND (reference sequence). This clonotype was obtained from a woman aged 60-75 years with non-small cell lung cancer. The V gene is TRBV19, the J gene TRBJ2-2; 7 positions match TRBD2. The sequenced sample was lung tumor tissue. As DNA, the CDR3 is TGTGCCAGTAGTCATATAGAGCGGGGCGGGGAGCTGTTTTTT. Protein product: CASSHIERGGELFF.